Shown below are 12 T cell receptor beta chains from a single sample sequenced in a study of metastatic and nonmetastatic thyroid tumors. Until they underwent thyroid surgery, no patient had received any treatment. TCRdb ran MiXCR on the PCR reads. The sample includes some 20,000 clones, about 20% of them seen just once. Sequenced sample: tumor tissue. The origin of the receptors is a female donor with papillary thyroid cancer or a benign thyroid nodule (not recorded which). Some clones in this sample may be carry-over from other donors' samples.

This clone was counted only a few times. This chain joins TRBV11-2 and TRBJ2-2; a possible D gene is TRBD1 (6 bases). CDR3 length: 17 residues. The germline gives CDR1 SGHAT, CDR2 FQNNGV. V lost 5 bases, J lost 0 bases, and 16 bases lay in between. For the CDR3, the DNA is TGTGCCAGCAGCGTAGTGACAGGCCTCGCGAACACCGGGGAGCTGTTTTTT. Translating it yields CASSVVTGLANTGELFF.

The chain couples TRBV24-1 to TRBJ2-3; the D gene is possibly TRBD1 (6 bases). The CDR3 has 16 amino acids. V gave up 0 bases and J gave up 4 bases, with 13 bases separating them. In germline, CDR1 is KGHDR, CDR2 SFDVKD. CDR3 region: CATSDLPRGPADTQYF. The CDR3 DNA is TGTGCCACCAGTGATTTGCCCAGGGGCCCCGCAGATACGCAGTATTTT.

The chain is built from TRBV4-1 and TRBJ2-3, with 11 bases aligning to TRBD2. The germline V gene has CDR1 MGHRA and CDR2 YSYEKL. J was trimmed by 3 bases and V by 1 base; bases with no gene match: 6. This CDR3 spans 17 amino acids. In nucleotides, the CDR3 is TGCGCCAGCAGCCAAGGACTAGCGGGGATGGAGACAGATACGCAGTATTTT. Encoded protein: CASSQGLAGMETDTQYF.

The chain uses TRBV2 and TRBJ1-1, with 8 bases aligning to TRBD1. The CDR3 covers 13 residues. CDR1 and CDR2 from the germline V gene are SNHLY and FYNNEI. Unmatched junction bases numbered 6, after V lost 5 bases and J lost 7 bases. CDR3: CASSIGQGNEAFF. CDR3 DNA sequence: TGTGCCAGCAGTATTGGACAGGGCAATGAAGCTTTCTTT.

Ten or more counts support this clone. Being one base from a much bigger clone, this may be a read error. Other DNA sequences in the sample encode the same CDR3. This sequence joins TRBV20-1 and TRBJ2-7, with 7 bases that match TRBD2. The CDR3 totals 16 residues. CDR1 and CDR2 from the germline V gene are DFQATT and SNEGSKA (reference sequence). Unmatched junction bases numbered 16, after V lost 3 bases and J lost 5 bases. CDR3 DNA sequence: TGCAGTGCTAGTCGCCCAGGCGGGAGTTCTATCCACGAGCAGTACTTC. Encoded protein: CSASRPGGSSIHEQYF.

The chain's CDR3 is CASSVESGLRDTQYF. CDR3 DNA: TGTGCCAGCAGCGTAGAAAGCGGACTCCGGGATACGCAGTATTTT. The V and J genes are TRBV9 and TRBJ2-3; a weak D match, TRBD2 (5 bases). Deletions cut 0 bases from V and 6 bases from J, with 14 bases between. This CDR3 spans 15 amino acids. Per the germline V gene, CDR1 is SGDLS and CDR2 is YYNGEE.

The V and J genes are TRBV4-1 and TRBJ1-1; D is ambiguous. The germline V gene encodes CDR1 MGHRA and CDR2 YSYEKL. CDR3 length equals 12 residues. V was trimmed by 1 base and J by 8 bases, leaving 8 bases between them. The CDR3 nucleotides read TGCGCCAGCAGCCAAGTTTTCGAGGAAGCTTTCTTT. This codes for CASSQVFEEAFF.

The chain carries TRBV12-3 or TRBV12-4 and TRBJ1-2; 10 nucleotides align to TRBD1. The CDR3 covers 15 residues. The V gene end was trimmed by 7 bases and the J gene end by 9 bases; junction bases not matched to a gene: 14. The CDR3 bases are TGTGCCAGCATCCTAATAAGGGACAGGGGACGGTGCTACACCTTC. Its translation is CASILIRDRGRCYTF.

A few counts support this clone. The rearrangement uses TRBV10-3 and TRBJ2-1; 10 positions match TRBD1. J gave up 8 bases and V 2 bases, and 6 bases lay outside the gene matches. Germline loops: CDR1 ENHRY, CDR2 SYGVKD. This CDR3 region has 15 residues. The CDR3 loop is CAISEGDRGGDEQFF. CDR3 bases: TGTGCCATCAGTGAGGGGGACAGGGGCGGGGATGAGCAGTTCTTC.

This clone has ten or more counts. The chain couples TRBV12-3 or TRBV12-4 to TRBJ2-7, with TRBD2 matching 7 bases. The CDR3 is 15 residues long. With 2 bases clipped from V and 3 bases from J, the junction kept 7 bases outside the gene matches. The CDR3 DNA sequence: TGTGCCAGCAGTTTAATGGCGGGAGTGGTCTACGAGCAGTACTTC. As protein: CASSLMAGVVYEQYF.

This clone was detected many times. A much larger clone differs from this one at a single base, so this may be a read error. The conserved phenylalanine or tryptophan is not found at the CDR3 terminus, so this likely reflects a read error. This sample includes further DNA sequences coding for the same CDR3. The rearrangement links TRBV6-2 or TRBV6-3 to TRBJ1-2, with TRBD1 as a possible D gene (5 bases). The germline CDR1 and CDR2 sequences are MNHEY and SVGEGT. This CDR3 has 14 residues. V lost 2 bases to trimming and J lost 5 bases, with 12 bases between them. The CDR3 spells CASSYPRDVYGYTL. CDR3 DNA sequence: TGTGCCAGCAGTTACCCCAGGGATGTTTATGGCTACACCCTC.

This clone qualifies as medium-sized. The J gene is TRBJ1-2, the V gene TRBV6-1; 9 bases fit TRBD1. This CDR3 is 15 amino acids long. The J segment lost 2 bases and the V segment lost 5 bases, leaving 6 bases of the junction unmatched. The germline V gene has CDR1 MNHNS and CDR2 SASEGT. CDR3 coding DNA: TGTGCCAGCAGTCGACAGGGGGGTACAAACTATGGCTACACCTTC. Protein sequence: CASSRQGGTNYGYTF.